This T cell receptor beta chain was identified in a study of T cells in Graves' hyperthyroidism and ophthalmopathy. This clonotype was seen at least ten times. As yet, its antigen is unknown. Amplification targeted TCR beta CDR3 regions from RNA transcripts. HTBI primers were used for first-round RT-PCR of the TCR CDR3. From the multiplex PCR reads, TCRdb called clonotypes with MiXCR, one entry per CDR3 protein. The sample records fewer than 650,000 distinct CDR3 sequences, about 15% being singletons. Study-level points and caveats: Ophthalmopathy was predicted by the model a median of roughly 6 months ahead of onset. The majority of expanded thyroid clonotypes above 0.001 also appeared in blood.

The length of the CDR3 is 15 residues. The germline V gene encodes CDR1 SGHTA and CDR2 FQGNSA. V shed 4 bases and J shed 2 bases, with 11 bases lying between them. The TCR originated in a woman aged 25-40 years with Graves' hyperthyroidism that later progressed to Graves' ophthalmopathy. The sequenced material came from blood. The chain has TRBV7-2 and TRBJ1-4; TRBD1 is a possible D gene (5 bases). CDR3 DNA sequence: TGTGCCAGCAGCTCATGGGACGGTACTAATGAAAAACTGTTTTTT. Translation gives CASSSWDGTNEKLFF. The whole variable domain, remainder taken from reference TRBV7-2 and TRBJ1-4, is GAGVSQSPSNKVTEKGKDVELRCDPISGHTALYWYRQSLGQGLEFLIYFQGNSAPDKSGLPSDRFSAERTGGSVSTLTIQRTQQEDSAVYLCASSSWDGTNEKLFFGSGTQLSVL.